This T cell receptor (beta chain) was identified in a study of radiotherapy plus CTLA-4 blockade in lung cancer (dated by TCRdb to 2016 to 2019). General notes on the study: Objective responses occurred in around 20% of enrolled patients, and around 29% achieved disease control. On the study overall, not on this receptor specifically: Early dynamic changes in blood T cell clones, together with increased serum interferon-beta after radiation, were reported as the strongest predictors of response. TCR clones derived from tumors expanded in peripheral blood after treatment with radiotherapy and ipilimumab.

The germline V end is reduced by 4 bases and the J end by 5 bases; junction bases left unmatched: 10. CDR1 and CDR2 (SGDLS, YYNGEE) derive from the germline V gene. From the cysteine up to the phenylalanine, the CDR3 has a length of 16 residues. Only CDR3 DNA remains: 48 bases, in frame from the first base. In this study, focal radiation therapy paired with CTLA-4 blockade (ipilimumab) was tested in patients who had chemo-refractory metastatic non-small-cell lung cancer. A remark on this clone: It has no known antigen specificity. No base-level quality is on record; no much larger clone is a single base apart.

Library creation used the immunoSEQ multiplex PCR assay. Drawn from immuneACCESS, this table holds only the in-frame rearrangements with V and J called that TCRdb kept. Clones are partly lost; checked studies trace under half to an unresolved V gene and leave the rest unexplained. A total of 45,000 or so clones appear in this sample, over 75% of them only once. Less than 9% of the sample lies in the top ten. Recombination connected TRBV9 to TRBJ2-1; 9 middle bases align to TRBD2. This sequence was found in a human donor with non-small cell lung cancer whose response to radiotherapy plus ipilimumab could not be evaluated. Material: peripheral blood, obtained from a patient treated with radiotherapy plus ipilimumab. This receptor has the CDR3 CASSPTGLAGNNEQFF. The bases read TGTGCCAGCAGCCCGACGGGGCTAGCGGGGAACAATGAGCAGTTCTTC.